This T cell receptor beta chain was captured by sequencing in a study of cytomegalovirus exposure and HLA in healthy donors. Amplification used 60 Vbeta primers and 13 Jbeta primers. Libraries were prepared by immunoSEQ multiplex PCR; TCRdb keeps only in-frame clonotypes and omits some of them. Of roughly 100,000 clones detected, approximately 83% appear once; the ten largest clones hold approximately 6.1%. Points from the study as a whole: Earlier analysis found most TCR beta V segments productive about 90% or about 30% of the time.

In the case of this clone: Its target is not known.

The receptor's source is a young man in good health and CMV-seronegative. The sample was PBMCs.

CDR3 nucleotides: TGTGCCAGCATTGCGGGGATTACCTACAATGAGCAGTTCTTC. It encodes CASIAGITYNEQFF. J is TRBJ2-1 and V is TRBV7-9, with D possibly being TRBD2 (6 bases). Germline V gene sequence: CDR1 SEHNR, CDR2 FQNEAQ (reference sequence). The V end lost 7 bases, the J end lost 2 bases, and 12 bases lay between the germline ends. This CDR3 spans 14 amino acids. Drawing the rest from reference TRBV7-9 and TRBJ2-1, the complete variable domain is DTGVSQNPRHKITKRGQNVTFRCDPISEHNRLYWYRQTLGQGPEFLTYFQNEAQLEKSRLLSDRFSAERPKGSFSTLEIQRTEQGDSAMYLCASIAGITYNEQFFGPGTRLTVL.